This TCR beta chain stems from a study of T cells in Graves' hyperthyroidism and ophthalmopathy. Overall study results and limits: Ophthalmopathy was model-predicted a median roughly 6.5 months pre-onset.

The CDR3 contains 16 residues. The germline V gene encodes CDR1 SGHKS and CDR2 YYEKEE (reference sequence). V gave up 5 bases and J gave up 1 base, with 19 bases separating them. With regard to this clonotype: Its matching antigen is unknown.

The source material, RNA transcripts, was used to amplify TCR beta CDR3 regions. The study used the HTBI primer set for a first-round RT-PCR of the TCR CDR3. From the multiplex PCR reads, TCRdb called clonotypes with MiXCR, one entry per CDR3 protein. The data hold roughly 800,000 distinct CDR3 sequences, with roughly 40% observed a single time. The TCR originated in a man between 18 and 35 years old with Graves' hyperthyroidism. Sequencing was done on a sample of blood. This chain joins TRBV5-5 and TRBJ2-7, with D possibly being TRBD1 (6 bases). CDR3 DNA sequence: TGTGCCAGCAGGCCGGATGGGCAGGGGTATTCCTACGAGCAGTACTTC. It yields the protein CASRPDGQGYSYEQYF.